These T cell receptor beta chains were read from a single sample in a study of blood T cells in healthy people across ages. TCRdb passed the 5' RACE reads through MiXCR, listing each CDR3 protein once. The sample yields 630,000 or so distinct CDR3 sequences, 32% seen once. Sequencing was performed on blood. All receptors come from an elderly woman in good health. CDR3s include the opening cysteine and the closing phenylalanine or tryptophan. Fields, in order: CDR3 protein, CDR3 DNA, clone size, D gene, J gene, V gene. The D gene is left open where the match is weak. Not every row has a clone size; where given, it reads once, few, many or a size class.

CASSLSKGARYNEQFF | TGTGCCAGCAGTTTATCGAAGGGGGCGCGGTACAATGAGCAGTTCTTC | many | TRBD1 | TRBJ2-1 | TRBV27
CASSYTFRDTYSPLHF | TGTGCCAGCAGTTACACATTCCGGGACACCTATTCACCCCTCCACTTT | many | . | TRBJ1-6 | TRBV6-2/TRBV6-3
CSITGDWNTEAFF | TGCAGCATTACTGGGGATTGGAACACTGAAGCTTTCTTT | few | . | TRBJ1-1 | TRBV29-1
CASSDGQGTYNEQFF | TGTGCCAGCAGCGATGGGCAGGGCACCTACAATGAGCAGTTCTTC | . | . | TRBJ2-1 | TRBV7-2
CASSPVPRNQPQHF | TGTGCCAGCAGCCCTGTCCCTCGTAATCAGCCCCAGCATTTT | many | . | TRBJ1-5 | TRBV7-2
CASRAGGEGEQFF | TGTGCCAGCAGGGCCGGGGGGGAGGGTGAGCAGTTCTTC | . | TRBD2 | TRBJ2-1 | TRBV3-1
CASSPPGAQNTEAFF | TGCGCCAGCAGCCCTCCCGGGGCCCAGAACACTGAAGCTTTCTTT | . | . | TRBJ1-1 | TRBV5-1
CASSQGGGTEAFF | TGTGCCAGCAGCCAAGGAGGGGGCACTGAAGCTTTCTTT | many | . | TRBJ1-1 | TRBV3-1
CASTRSDLYTDTQYF | TGTGCCAGTACTAGGTCGGACCTTTACACAGATACGCAGTATTTT | . | . | TRBJ2-3 | TRBV9
CASSTVAGFKMNEQYF | TGCGCCAGCAGCACCGTCGCGGGGTTCAAGATGAATGAGCAGTACTTC | . | . | TRBJ2-5 | TRBV5-1
CASSRGGTGHETQYF | TGTGCCAGCAGCCGGGGCGGGACAGGCCATGAGACCCAGTACTTC | . | TRBD1 | TRBJ2-5 | TRBV6-5
CATSDLMGNGYTF | TGTGCCACCAGTGATTTGATGGGAAACGGCTACACCTTC | many | . | TRBJ1-2 | TRBV24-1
CASLAGPGQGFSYEQYF | TGCGCCAGCCTTGCTGGACCAGGACAGGGGTTCTCCTACGAGCAGTACTTC | many | TRBD1 | TRBJ2-7 | TRBV5-1
CASSQVRASGVYNEQFF | TGCGCCAGCAGCCAAGTACGGGCTAGCGGGGTTTACAATGAGCAGTTCTTC | many | TRBD2 | TRBJ2-1 | TRBV4-1
CASSSSGVIAYEQYF | TGCGCCAGCAGCTCGTCGGGGGTTATAGCCTACGAGCAGTACTTC | many | . | TRBJ2-7 | TRBV5-1
CSVAGSGGRGSYEQYF | TGCAGCGTTGCGGGATCGGGGGGCCGAGGCTCCTACGAGCAGTACTTC | many | . | TRBJ2-7 | TRBV29-1